The present entry profiles one T cell receptor (beta chain) with its context. The antigen is undetermined. There are 14 residues in the CDR3. Trimming removed 1 base from V and 8 bases from J, with 13 bases in between. The germline gives CDR1 SGHRS, CDR2 YFSETQ. TCR cDNA, made by 5'RACE template switching, carried an added universal primer site and UMIs. Using its own MiXCR run on the 5' RACE reads, TCRdb lists one record per CDR3 protein. The sample lists a few hundred thousand distinct CDR3 sequences, about 19% occurring once. This entry is derived from a study of T cells after yellow fever vaccination. About the research overall: Preparation used SMART-Seq v4 Ultra Low Input for the low-cell-number fractions. Findings and limits, study-wide: A limited proportion of clonotypes was detected within both the CD4 and CD8 compartments. The secondary response was weaker, and its peak arrived faster, on day 5 versus 15.

The sample here was PBMCs, taken before the yellow fever booster vaccination. The source of this sequence is a man between 18 and 29 years old who received the YFV17D yellow fever vaccine. This chain joins TRBV5-1 and TRBJ2-1; D call uncertain. The CDR3 spells CASSLHGQEDEQFF. The CDR3 DNA follows: TGCGCCAGCAGCTTGCATGGCCAAGAGGATGAGCAGTTCTTC. Filled out from reference TRBV5-1 and TRBJ2-1, the complete variable domain reads KAGVTQTPRYLIKTRGQQVTLSCSPISGHRSVSWYQQTPGQGLQFLFEYFSETQRNKGNFPGRFSGRQFSNSRSEMNVSTLELGDSALYLCASSLHGQEDEQFFGPGTRLTVL.